This TCR beta chain was recorded in a study of blood T cell repertoires in COVID-19. Study-level information: COVID-19 samples collected from the United States, Italy and Spain covered acute and convalescent phases.

The V gene's germline CDR1 is SGHTA and CDR2 FQGNSA. There are 16 residues in the CDR3. V was trimmed by 5 bases and J by 2 bases, leaving 17 bases between them. Per the original methods: Reference gene primer amplification gave estimated nucleated cell counts. Sequenced by immunoSEQ multiplex PCR; TCRdb stores in-frame clones only, minus some. The V and J calls and clone size are taken from that table; D and trimming were inferred from the DNA. The sample carries about 70,000 clones, roughly nine tenths recorded once. This sequence originates from a man aged 45-65 years with acute or convalescent COVID-19. Material for sequencing was peripheral blood. The chain combines TRBV7-2 with TRBJ2-3, with D tentatively TRBD1 (6 bases). The chain's CDR3 is CASSPHRTVNTDTQYF. CDR3 sequence (DNA): TGTGCCAGCAGCCCCCACAGGACAGTAAACACAGATACGCAGTATTTT.